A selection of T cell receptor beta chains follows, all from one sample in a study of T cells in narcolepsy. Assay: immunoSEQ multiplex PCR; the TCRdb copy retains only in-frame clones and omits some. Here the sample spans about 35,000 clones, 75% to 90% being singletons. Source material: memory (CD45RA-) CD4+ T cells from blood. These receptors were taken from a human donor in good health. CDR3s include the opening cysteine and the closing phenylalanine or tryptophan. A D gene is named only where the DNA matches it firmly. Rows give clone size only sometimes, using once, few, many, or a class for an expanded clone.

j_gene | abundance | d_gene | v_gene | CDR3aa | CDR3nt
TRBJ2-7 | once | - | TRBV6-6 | CASSFTGSSYEQYF | TGTGCCAGCAGTTTCACAGGGAGCTCCTACGAGCAGTACTTC
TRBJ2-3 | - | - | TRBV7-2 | CASSLGWSTDTQYF | TGTGCCAGCAGCTTAGGATGGAGCACAGATACGCAGTATTTT
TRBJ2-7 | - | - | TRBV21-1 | CASSKGEEGSGTGYF | TGTGCCAGCAGCAAAGGAGAAGAGGGGAGCGGTACCGGGTACTTC
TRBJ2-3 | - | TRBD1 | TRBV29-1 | CSVEGGTGRNPDTQYF | TGCAGCGTTGAAGGTGGGACAGGGCGTAACCCAGATACGCAGTATTTT
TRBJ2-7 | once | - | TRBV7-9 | CASSHNRDSHEQYF | TGTGCCAGCAGCCATAACAGGGATTCCCACGAGCAGTACTTC
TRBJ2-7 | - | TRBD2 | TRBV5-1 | CASSSGLAGPYEQYF | TGCGCCAGCAGCTCCGGACTAGCGGGACCCTACGAGCAGTACTTC
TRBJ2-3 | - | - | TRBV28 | CASSSPGSSTDTQYF | TGTGCCAGCAGCTCGCCGGGGTCCAGCACAGATACGCAGTATTTT
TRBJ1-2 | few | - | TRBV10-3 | CAISPDRSYGYTF | TGTGCCATCAGTCCTGACAGGTCGTATGGCTACACCTTC
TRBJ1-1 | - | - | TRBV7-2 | CASSSSGTNTEAFF | TGTGCCAGCAGCTCTAGCGGGACGAACACTGAAGCTTTCTTT
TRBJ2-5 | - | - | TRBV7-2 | CASSPTTGKRGKTQYF | TGTGCCAGCAGCCCAACCACAGGGAAGCGAGGGAAGACCCAGTACTTC
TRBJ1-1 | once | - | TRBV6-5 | CASRRGGSNTEAFF | TGTGCCAGCAGGAGGGGTGGGTCCAACACTGAAGCTTTCTTT
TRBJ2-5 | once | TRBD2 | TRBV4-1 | CASSQERGLAGLETQYF | TGCGCCAGCAGCCAAGAGCGGGGACTAGCGGGATTGGAGACCCAGTACTTC
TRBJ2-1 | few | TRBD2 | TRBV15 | CATSRDLGLARNEQFF | TGTGCCACCAGCAGAGATCTTGGACTAGCCCGAAATGAGCAGTTCTTC
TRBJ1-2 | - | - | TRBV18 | CASSPGQLNYGYTF | TGTGCCAGCTCACCAGGGCAGCTTAACTATGGCTACACCTTC
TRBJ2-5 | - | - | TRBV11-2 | CASSYLQTYQETQYF | TGTGCCAGCAGCTACCTACAGACTTACCAAGAGACCCAGTACTTC
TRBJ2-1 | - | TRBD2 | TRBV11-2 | CASSLGGGSEQFF | TGTGCCAGCAGCTTAGGGGGCGGGAGCGAGCAGTTCTTC
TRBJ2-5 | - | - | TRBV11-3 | CASSFRGKRETQYF | TGTGCCAGCAGCTTCCGGGGAAAGAGAGAGACCCAGTACTTC